This T cell receptor beta chain was retrieved from a study of blood T cell repertoires in COVID-19 (dated by TCRdb to 2018 to 2020). In the study overall: The collaborator samples originated in the United States, Italy and Spain and spanned the acute and convalescent phases of COVID-19. Subjects who had been exposed to COVID-19, were actively infected with it, or had recovered from it provided the deeply sampled blood TCRbeta repertoires that made up the dataset. The repertoires were made available in a free public database intended to serve as a resource for research on the immune response to SARS-CoV-2. Samples came from the ongoing ImmuneRACE study (first 160 participants) plus 1,254 subjects from 6 global collaborators. A de-identified subject ID, COVID-19 status, age in years and sex were almost always included in the sample metadata. The material from the prospective study consisted of cDNA or gDNA derived from T cells, B-cell-depleted T cells, or PBMCs. Where available, HLA class I and class II types were taken from metadata supplied by the sample provider and were not determined by assay-based typing. General study outcomes and caveats: Clinical and demographic metadata were provided uncurated, with the amount varying by source and participant.

TCRbeta CDR3 regions were amplified from genomic DNA using the immunoSEQ Assay, a bias-controlled multiplex PCR. In the original analysis: The number of nucleated cells in each sample was estimated by amplification of reference gene primers within the assay. Sequence reads were collapsed and filtered to measure the absolute abundance of every unique TCRbeta CDR3 rearrangement. For each sample, productive Simpson clonality was calculated as the square root of Simpson's diversity index across productive rearrangements. Here the immuneACCESS table is served through TCRdb, limited to in-frame sequences with V and J called. Missing clones are a known gap in these copies; in checked studies unresolved V genes cover under half, and the rest lacks a known reason. The DNA gave D and trimming, while V, J and clone size come from that table. The sample table shows hundreds of thousands of clones, and 89% are seen once. The top ten constitute roughly 8.9% of the sample.

On this clone itself: Its antigen specificity is not known. Base qualities are not provided; no much larger clone lies one nucleotide away.

In the prospective study, participants were roughly 18 to 90 years old, resided in approximately 25 geographic areas of the United States, and were enrolled through a virtual design. In the prospective study, cohorts were assigned on the basis of participant-reported clinical history obtained from a screening survey and a study questionnaire. Recovered participants in ImmuneRACE Cohort 3 were defined as having two consecutive negative NP/OP PCR tests, clearance from a healthcare professional, or resolution of symptoms. In the prospective study, whole blood, serum and a nasopharyngeal or oropharyngeal swab were collected from each participant by mobile phlebotomists. Participants in the prospective study had the option to provide additional blood draws and questionnaires over an approximately two-month period. Prospective study blood samples were shipped either frozen or at room temperature before DNA extraction.

CDR1 and CDR2 are read off the germline V gene as LGHNA and YSLEER. V lost 3 bases and J lost 1 base; the stretch between them is 4 bases long. The CDR3 runs 14 residues from the cysteine to the phenylalanine. CDR3 DNA only is kept here, 42 bases in frame from base 1. The sample consisted of PBMCs or T cells enriched from blood (not recorded which). The rearrangement combines TRBV4-3 with TRBJ2-6, with the D gene call left open. This receptor was identified in a woman in her 40s who had recovered from COVID-19. The CDR3 in this case is CASSHGSGANVLTF. The bases read TGCGCCAGCAGCCACGGGTCTGGGGCCAACGTCCTGACTTTC.